This T cell receptor (beta chain) originates from a study of T cell responses to AZD1222 COVID-19 vaccine. Sequencing used immunoSEQ multiplex PCR; TCRdb keeps in-frame clones, though not all of them. The sample carries approximately 150,000 clones, about 87% recorded once. CDR3 size: 15 residues. V was clipped by 2 bases and J by 7 bases; unmatched bases: 5. Germline V gives CDR1 SNHLY, CDR2 FYNNEI. The sequencing here drew on peripheral blood, taken on day 0 of AZD1222 vaccination. V and J are TRBV2 and TRBJ1-4; 9 nucleotides match TRBD1. The sequence came from an adult in good health. This CDR3 is CASSETGTGIEKLFF. The CDR3 DNA sequence: TGTGCCAGCAGTGAAACGGGGACAGGGATTGAAAAACTGTTTTTT. Full variable domain (missing parts from reference TRBV2 and TRBJ1-4): EPEVTQTPSHQVTQMGQEVILRCVPISNHLYFYWYRQILGQKVEFLVSFYNNEISEKSEIFDDQFSVERPDGSNFTLKIRSTKLEDSAMYFCASSETGTGIEKLFFGSGTQLSVL.